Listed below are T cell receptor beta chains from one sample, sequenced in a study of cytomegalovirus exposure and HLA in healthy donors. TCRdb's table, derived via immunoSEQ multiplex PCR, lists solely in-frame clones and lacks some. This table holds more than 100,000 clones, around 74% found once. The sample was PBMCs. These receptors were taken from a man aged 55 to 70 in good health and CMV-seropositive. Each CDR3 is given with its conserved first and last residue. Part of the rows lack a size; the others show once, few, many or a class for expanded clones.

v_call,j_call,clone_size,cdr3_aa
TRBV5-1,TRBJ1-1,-,CASSLEGGQGKGAEAFF
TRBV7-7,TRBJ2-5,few,CASSKTSGSLETQYF
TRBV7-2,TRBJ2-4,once,CASSLQTGAFIQYF
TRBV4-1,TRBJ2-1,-,CASSQHSDEQFF
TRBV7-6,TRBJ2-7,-,CASPSDSGGNGYEQYF
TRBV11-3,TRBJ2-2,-,CASSPQGPGELFF
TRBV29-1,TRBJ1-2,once,CSVDSGGPYGYTF
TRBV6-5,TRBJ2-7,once,CASSYVQGLWHF
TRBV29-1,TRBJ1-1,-,CSVEGPGIDTEAFF
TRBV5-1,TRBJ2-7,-,CASSLAGTFEQYF
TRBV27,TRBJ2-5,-,CASSLSGGAVKTQYF
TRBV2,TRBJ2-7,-,CASSTGSGQYF
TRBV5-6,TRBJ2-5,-,CASSLGSGGKETQYF
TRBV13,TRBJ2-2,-,CASSLIVLGELFF
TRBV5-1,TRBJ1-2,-,CASSLDRGQGYTF
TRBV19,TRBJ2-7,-,CASSIGGGYEQYF
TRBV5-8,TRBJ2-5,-,CASSWGTGGETQYF
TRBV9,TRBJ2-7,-,CASSVDLSPYEQYF
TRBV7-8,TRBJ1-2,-,CASSLVLPPNNYGYTF
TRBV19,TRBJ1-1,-,CASSIQYMNTEAFF
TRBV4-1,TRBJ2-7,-,CASSQRLYLAGGGEQYF
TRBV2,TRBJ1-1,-,CAANYPRGENTEAFF
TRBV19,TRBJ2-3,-,CASSALLAGGPASTDTQYF
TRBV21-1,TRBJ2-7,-,CASSKGPLDRDYEQYF
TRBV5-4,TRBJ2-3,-,CASSSNSAGGPRTDTQYF
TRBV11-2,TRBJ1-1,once,CASSLVWGPNTEAFF
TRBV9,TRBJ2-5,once,CASSPHASGRGETQYF
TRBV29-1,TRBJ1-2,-,CSVSPRTGDGYGYTF
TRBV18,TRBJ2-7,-,CASSGAGGYEQYF
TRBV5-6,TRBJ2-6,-,CASSLKPGQGASGANVLTF
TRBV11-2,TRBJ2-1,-,CASSLDRLGLRGNEQFF
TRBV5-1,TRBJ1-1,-,CASSFAGGTEAFF
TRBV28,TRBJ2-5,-,CASSAPRGGRETQYF
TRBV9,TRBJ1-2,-,CASSGTGSPNYGYTF